The 11 T cell receptor beta chains presented below share a single source sample, sequenced in a study of blood T cell repertoires in COVID-19. TCRdb keeps only in-frame clones here, not all; method: immunoSEQ multiplex PCR. The profile shows 150,000 or so clones, roughly four fifths of them singletons. Material: peripheral blood. These receptors all come from a woman aged 60-75 years with acute or convalescent COVID-19.

V and J are TRBV12-3 or TRBV12-4 and TRBJ2-5; D gene uncertain. CDR3 size: 12 residues. Trimming cost V 6 bases and J 7 bases, with 12 bases left between them. CDR3 in amino acids: CASSRRAGTQYF. CDR3 DNA sequence: TGTGCCAGCAGCCGCCGCGCAGGGACCCAGTACTTC.

V is TRBV7-2 and J is TRBJ1-1; 9 nucleotides line up with TRBD1. CDR3 length: 16 residues. Losses at the gene ends were 5 bases for V and 2 bases for J; bases not matched to a gene: 9. The germline V gene encodes CDR1 SGHTA and CDR2 FQGNSA. The CDR3 loop is CASSPALGQGNTEAFF. CDR3 DNA: TGTGCCAGCAGCCCAGCCTTGGGACAGGGCAACACTGAAGCTTTCTTT.

V gene TRBV5-1 combines with J gene TRBJ1-6; TRBD1 matches 12 bases. The germline V gene has CDR1 SGHRS and CDR2 YFSETQ. The CDR3 covers 15 residues. V lost 4 bases, J lost 14 bases, and 10 bases stayed unmatched. CDR3 nucleotide sequence: TGCGCCAGCAGCCCTGGGACAGGGGGCGAGGAGGCCCTCCACTTT. It yields the protein CASSPGTGGEEALHF.

The V gene is TRBV19, the J gene TRBJ2-7; 11 bases line up with TRBD1. Germline trimming cut 5 bases from V and 3 bases from J; bases unmatched to any gene: 6. CDR1 is LNHDA and CDR2 is SQIVND in the germline V gene (reference sequence). The CDR3 runs to 15 residues. The CDR3 DNA sequence: TGTGCCAGTAGTCATCCGGGACAGGGGGGCTACGAGCAGTACTTC. Its protein is CASSHPGQGGYEQYF.

This clone was seen more than once but under ten times. The genes are TRBV6-4 and TRBJ1-5; D unclear. CDR3 length equals 12 residues. V dropped 2 bases and J dropped 7 bases, with 6 bases sitting between them. The germline V gene encodes CDR1 MRHNA and CDR2 SNTAGT. The CDR3 bases are TGTGCCAGCAGTGACGAGCGGCAGCCCCAGCATTTT. Translated: CASSDERQPQHF.

The chain has TRBV7-2 and TRBJ1-3; D is possibly TRBD1 (6 bases). Germline V gene sequence: CDR1 SGHTA, CDR2 FQGNSA. This CDR3 is 16 amino acids long. Trimming took 1 base from V and 4 from J, leaving 14 bases between them. This CDR3 reads CASSLGGRTAGNTIYF. The CDR3 DNA sequence: TGTGCCAGCAGCTTAGGGGGCCGGACAGCCGGAAACACCATATATTTT. The full variable domain, its missing parts supplied by reference TRBV7-2 and TRBJ1-3, is GAGVSQSPSNKVTEKGKDVELRCDPISGHTALYWYRQSLGQGLEFLIYFQGNSAPDKSGLPSDRFSAERTGGSVSTLTIQRTQQEDSAVYLCASSLGGRTAGNTIYFGEGSWLTVV.

The gene calls are TRBV28 and TRBJ1-5, with D possibly being TRBD1 (6 bases). V shed 6 bases and J shed 6 bases, with 15 bases lying between them. Looked up from germline, CDR1 is MDHEN and CDR2 is SYDVKM. The CDR3 totals 14 residues. The CDR3 loop reads CASSRMGASQPQHF. The CDR3 DNA reads TGTGCCAGCAGCCGTATGGGGGCTAGTCAGCCCCAGCATTTT.

This clone has only one observation. J is TRBJ1-5 and V is TRBV21-1; no DNA check was done on the table's D call, TRBD1. TRBV21-1 is tagged as a pseudogene. This CDR3 comprises 19 residues. CDR3 amino acids: CASSQEGTGKRNSNQPQHF. CDR3 nucleotides: TGTGCCAGCAGCCAGGAGGGGACAGGGAAGAGAAATAGCAATCAGCCCCAGCATTTT.

J is TRBJ2-3 and V is TRBV19; D unclear. V dropped 10 bases and J dropped 0 bases, with 5 bases sitting between them. The germline V gene encodes CDR1 LNHDA and CDR2 SQIVND (reference sequence). This CDR3 contains 11 residues. CDR3: CATRSTDTQYF. DNA of the CDR3: TGTGCCACCAGGAGCACAGATACGCAGTATTTT.

This sequence joins TRBV28 and TRBJ2-1; D unresolved. The CDR3 sequence is 12 residues long. V was pared by 6 bases and J by 15 bases, with 18 bases between. CDR1 MDHEN and CDR2 SYDVKM come from the germline V gene. The CDR3 protein is CASRQDLNTPFF. The CDR3, as DNA: TGTGCCAGCAGGCAGGATCTAAACACGCCGTTCTTC.

V is TRBV27 and J is TRBJ2-1; 7 bases align to TRBD2. The CDR3 totals 15 residues. The germline CDR1 and CDR2 sequences are MNHEY and SMNVEV (reference sequence). V gave up 7 bases and J gave up 7 bases; unmatched junction bases: 13. Written as DNA, the CDR3 is TGTGCCAGCAAGTATTTAGGCGGGAGTTGGAATGAGCAGTTCTTC. The encoded protein is CASKYLGGSWNEQFF.